A selection of T cell receptor beta chains follows, all from one sample in a study of breast tumors, draining lymph nodes, adjacent tissues. TCRdb passed the multiplex PCR reads through MiXCR, listing each CDR3 protein once. The data hold about 230,000 distinct CDR3 sequences, with approximately 29% observed a single time. Input material: axillary lymph node tissue. The source is a female donor with breast cancer. Some clones in this sample may be carry-over from other donors' samples. CDR3s leave out the opening cysteine and the closing phenylalanine or tryptophan. The D gene is left open where the match is weak.

d_gene	v_gene	j_gene	CDR3aa
NA	TRBV29-1	TRBJ1-2	SVAEGFNYGYT
NA	TRBV5-1	TRBJ2-7	ASSLDLLGEQY
NA	TRBV12-3/TRBV12-4	TRBJ2-7	ASSERVSYEQY
TRBD2	TRBV5-4	TRBJ2-4	ASSLGTSGSSKNIQY
NA	TRBV19	TRBJ2-7	ASATGSYEQY
NA	TRBV2	TRBJ1-6	ASMTESSYNSPLH
TRBD1	TRBV5-1	TRBJ1-6	ASSFYRGRNSPLH
NA	TRBV5-1	TRBJ2-4	ASSPSKGNIQY
NA	TRBV7-8	TRBJ1-2	ASSSSGTIHGYT
NA	TRBV12-3/TRBV12-4	TRBJ2-7	ASSLRTGDEQY
TRBD2	TRBV5-1	TRBJ2-1	ASSRAGGPREEQF
NA	TRBV20-1	TRBJ2-1	SAPGGAYNAQF
TRBD2	TRBV19	TRBJ2-3	ASSILAGGKNEQY
NA	TRBV10-3	TRBJ2-7	ATRGTTEKY
NA	TRBV24-1	TRBJ1-2	ATSGRQGGYGYT
NA	TRBV7-2	TRBJ1-3	ASSRGNGNTIY
NA	TRBV5-7	TRBJ2-7	ASSLAGHTYEQY
TRBD1	TRBV6-6	TRBJ2-2	ATGQAANTGELF
TRBD1	TRBV19	TRBJ1-5	ASSIRGDRVLQPQH
NA	TRBV20-1	TRBJ2-6	SARWFGANVLT
TRBD2	TRBV2	TRBJ2-3	ASSVISGGGADTQY
NA	TRBV2	TRBJ1-5	ASSQGPNQPQH
TRBD2	TRBV20-1	TRBJ2-7	SARGASGSYEQY
TRBD1	TRBV2	TRBJ2-5	ASSNRGNQPQY
TRBD2	TRBV14	TRBJ2-7	ASSQAGLAGVYEQY
NA	TRBV2	TRBJ2-1	ASRPLGGRGNEQF
TRBD1	TRBV7-2	TRBJ1-4	ASSQGGAGAGENLF
NA	TRBV6-1	TRBJ2-2	ASSDPRGGTGELF
TRBD1	TRBV10-3	TRBJ2-7	AIGQAYEQY
TRBD2	TRBV29-1	TRBJ2-1	SVGGEASGFNEQF
TRBD1	TRBV28	TRBJ1-2	ASAGGGYGYT
TRBD2	TRBV20-1	TRBJ2-1	SAPQHTSGTLRGNEQF
NA	TRBV28	TRBJ1-5	ASTPTPGSGDQPQH
NA	TRBV29-1	TRBJ2-5	AGLSGTEETQY
NA	TRBV7-2	TRBJ2-3	AGSPVRGRTDTRY
NA	TRBV6-6	TRBJ2-3	ASSLRGRTDTQY
TRBD1	TRBV6-1	TRBJ1-5	ASSEGTGDQPQH
NA	TRBV5-1	TRBJ1-2	ASSLRRVRGYT
TRBD1	TRBV5-5	TRBJ1-3	ASSQGQESGNTIY
NA	TRBV5-1	TRBJ2-5	ASSYPGETQY
NA	TRBV11-3	TRBJ2-4	ASSLGGTAGNIQY
TRBD2	TRBV19	TRBJ2-3	ASSIGLASTDTQY
NA	TRBV13	TRBJ2-3	ASSLKYTQY
NA	TRBV30	TRBJ1-1	AWNPGRTEAF
NA	TRBV20-1	TRBJ2-3	SARVTDTQY
TRBD1	TRBV12-3/TRBV12-4	TRBJ2-2	ASRTQGALETGELF
NA	TRBV6-5	TRBJ1-3	ATRPGGAGNTIY
NA	TRBV24-1	TRBJ1-4	ATSDLIGNTEKLF
TRBD1	TRBV6-2/TRBV6-3	TRBJ1-1	ASGRPDRGTEAF
TRBD1	TRBV6-5	TRBJ1-3	ASSTNTGGVNTIY
NA	TRBV12-1	TRBJ2-2	ASSFDGGPGNTGELF
NA	TRBV15	TRBJ2-7	ATSRDRATSYEQY
TRBD2	TRBV30	TRBJ2-7	ASTPQRETDEQY
NA	TRBV29-1	TRBJ2-7	SEEAVYLCASSFGGVSSYEQY
TRBD2	TRBV20-1	TRBJ2-1	SARDPSGRFDEQF
TRBD2	TRBV6-1	TRBJ2-3	ASSYRSSGGTDTQY
NA	TRBV19	TRBJ1-2	ASSKEAPYGYT
TRBD1	TRBV15	TRBJ1-2	ATSRAPGTGGSFNYGYT
TRBD1	TRBV20-1	TRBJ1-2	SARLWGTGGEGYT